A selection of T cell receptor beta chains follows, all from one sample in a study of blood T cell repertoires in COVID-19. Clones were sequenced by immunoSEQ multiplex PCR, and TCRdb holds only the in-frame ones, with some missing. The sample shows around 160,000 clones, approximately 86% of them seen only once. The sample taken for sequencing was peripheral blood. All receptors come from a woman in her thirties or forties with active or convalescent COVID-19. The CDR3 runs from the conserved cysteine through the conserved F or W. The D gene is left open where the match is weak.

J: TRBJ2-6
V: TRBV7-8
D: -
DNA: TGTGCCAGCAGCTTTCTCCAGTCGTCTGGGGCCAACGTCCTGACTTTC
CDR3: CASSFLQSSGANVLTF

J: TRBJ2-7
V: TRBV14
D: -
DNA: TGTGCCAGCAGCCAAGAATCTTGGAGGGCTTCCTACGAGCAGTACTTC
CDR3: CASSQESWRASYEQYF

J: TRBJ2-5
V: TRBV27
D: TRBD2
DNA: TGTGCCAGCAGTTTCCTAGCGGGAGGGGGAGAGACCCAGTACTTC
CDR3: CASSFLAGGGETQYF

J: TRBJ2-1
V: TRBV5-1
D: TRBD2
DNA: TGCGCCAGCAGCTTGGGAAGAGGCCGGGGGGACGAGCAGTTCTTC
CDR3: CASSLGRGRGDEQFF

J: TRBJ2-1
V: TRBV27
D: TRBD2
DNA: TGTGCCAGCAGGGGAGTAGCGGGGAATTACAATGAGCAGTTCTTC
CDR3: CASRGVAGNYNEQFF

J: TRBJ1-3
V: TRBV18
D: -
DNA: TGTGCCAGCTCACCTCCAGGGTCTCTGAGAAACACCATATATTTT
CDR3: CASSPPGSLRNTIYF

J: TRBJ1-2
V: TRBV5-1
D: -
DNA: TGCGCCAGCAGCTGGGACTTCTATGGCTACACCTTC
CDR3: CASSWDFYGYTF

J: TRBJ2-5
V: TRBV5-1
D: -
DNA: TGCGCCAGCAGCTCACAAGAGACCCAGTACTTC
CDR3: CASSSQETQYF

J: TRBJ1-6
V: TRBV30
D: TRBD1
DNA: TGTGCCTGCCCGGGGGGACAGGGAGGCTCACCCCTCCACTTT
CDR3: CACPGGQGGSPLHF

J: TRBJ1-6
V: TRBV6-4
D: -
DNA: TGTGCCAGCAGTCGGGGGGACTATAATTCACCCCTCCACTTT
CDR3: CASSRGDYNSPLHF

J: TRBJ2-7
V: TRBV7-8
D: -
DNA: TGTGCCAGCCGGGACACACAAACCTACGAGCAGTACTTC
CDR3: CASRDTQTYEQYF